The sequence of this T cell receptor (beta chain) was determined in a study of cytomegalovirus exposure and HLA in healthy donors. Primers for the PCR totalled 60 Vbeta and 13 Jbeta. The table came from immunoSEQ multiplex PCR; TCRdb's copy has only in-frame clones and leaves some out. This sample has 200,000 to 250,000 clones, with approximately 79% found just once. CDR1 and CDR2 (germline): MNHNY, SVGAGI (reference sequence). J gave up 7 bases and V 7 bases, and 9 bases lay outside the gene matches. The CDR3 extends over 16 amino acids. Material: PBMCs. The chain joins TRBV6-6 to TRBJ2-1; 14 bases are a match to TRBD2. The sequence was collected from a man aged 50-59 years in good health and CMV-seronegative. DNA for the CDR3: TGTGCCAGCATAGGACTAGCGGGAGGATTGGGAAATGAGCAGTTCTTC. Residues: CASIGLAGGLGNEQFF.